Below are 21 T cell receptor beta chains sequenced from a single sample in a study of blood T cell repertoires in COVID-19. Sequenced by immunoSEQ multiplex PCR; TCRdb stores in-frame clones only, minus some. The table shows just over 250,000 clones, with approximately 86% occurring only once. The source material was peripheral blood. These receptors were taken from a man in his forties who had recovered from COVID-19.

In DNA, the CDR3 is TGTGCCAGCAGCCCGGGACTAGCGGGATACGAGCAGTACTTC. The encoded protein is CASSPGLAGYEQYF. The V and J genes are TRBV14 and TRBJ2-7, with 13 bases fitting TRBD2. V lost 4 bases, J lost 4 bases, and 1 base stayed unmatched. CDR3 length: 14 amino acids. Per germline, CDR1 SGHDN and CDR2 FVKESK. The variable domain in full, with the rest retrieved from reference TRBV14 and TRBJ2-7, is EAGVTQFPSHSVIEKGQTVTLRCDPISGHDNLYWYRRVMGKEIKFLLHFVKESKQDESGMPNNRFLAERTGGTYSTLKVQPAELEDSGVYFCASSPGLAGYEQYFGPGTRLTVT.

The chain uses TRBV3-1 (or the pseudogene TRBV3-2) and TRBJ2-3; TRBD1 aligns across 8 bases. CDR3 length equals 14 residues. Germline CDR1 LGHDT, CDR2 YNNKEL (reference sequence). V was clipped by 4 bases and J by 4 bases; unmatched bases: 4. CDR3 sequence (DNA): TGTGCCAGCAGCCTGACAGGGGCGGCAGATACGCAGTATTTT. Encoded protein: CASSLTGAADTQYF.

V usage is TRBV27 and J usage is TRBJ2-2; no definite D call. CDR3 length: 13 residues. V was pared by 5 bases and J by 7 bases, with 11 bases between. The germline V gene encodes CDR1 MNHEY and CDR2 SMNVEV (reference sequence). The CDR3 DNA is TGTGCCAGCAGTCGAACTCCCAACGGGGAGCTGTTTTTT. This sequence encodes CASSRTPNGELFF.

The J gene is TRBJ1-2, the V gene TRBV7-2, with 9 bases that match TRBD1. The CDR3 totals 13 residues. V gave up 3 bases and J gave up 8 bases; unmatched junction bases: 4. The germline CDR1 and CDR2 sequences are SGHTA and FQGNSA. The CDR3 coding sequence is TGTGCCAGCAGCTTCGACAGGGGGGGAGGCTACACCTTC. Protein: CASSFDRGGGYTF.

The chain couples TRBV5-1 to TRBJ2-1, with 7 nucleotides matching TRBD2. V lost 1 base and J lost 8; bases outside the gene matches: 9. The CDR3 contains 15 residues. Germline CDR1 and CDR2: SGHRS and YFSETQ. The CDR3 region is CASSLTGLGVDEQFF. CDR3 sequence (DNA): TGCGCCAGCAGCTTGACAGGACTAGGAGTGGATGAGCAGTTCTTC.

This clone has only one observation. The chain combines TRBV4-3 with TRBJ2-7; TRBD2 matches 12 bases. This CDR3 contains 15 residues. Germline V gene sequence: CDR1 LGHNA, CDR2 YSLEER. Trimming at V came to 6 bases and at J to 4 bases, leaving 7 bases not matched to a gene. The CDR3 here is CASSPGLAGLYEQYF. The DNA of the CDR3 is TGCGCCAGCAGTCCGGGACTAGCGGGTTTGTACGAGCAGTACTTC.

This clone was counted a few times. V is TRBV5-1 and J is TRBJ2-7; maybe TRBD2 (5 bases). This CDR3 has 14 amino acids. V was trimmed by 7 bases and J by 1 base, leaving 15 bases between them. Germline values: CDR1 SGHRS, CDR2 YFSETQ. The CDR3 nucleotides are TGCGCCAGCGGGCCTAGCTCTTCATCCTACGAGCAGTACTTC. Residues: CASGPSSSSYEQYF.

This chain links TRBV5-1 with TRBJ1-1; 8 nucleotides agree with TRBD1. Trimming cost V 4 bases and J 7 bases; bases outside gene matches: 18. This CDR3 spans 17 amino acids. Germline V CDR1 and CDR2: SGHRS, YFSETQ. CDR3 bases: TGCGCCAGCAGCCGAATTGGACAGGGAATCGCTAGTCTTGAAGCTTTCTTT. Protein product: CASSRIGQGIASLEAFF.

The chain combines TRBV29-1 with TRBJ1-1, with D unclear. The germline V gene encodes CDR1 SQVTM and CDR2 ANQGSEA. This CDR3 contains 13 residues. Trimming cost V 4 bases and J 1 base, with 10 bases left between them. The CDR3 reads CSVVVTQNTEAFF. The CDR3 nucleotides are TGCAGCGTTGTTGTGACACAGAACACTGAAGCTTTCTTT.

The chain has TRBV29-1 and TRBJ2-2; the match to TRBD2 covers 7 bases. The CDR3 has 18 residues. V lost 2 bases, J lost 2 bases, and 14 bases stayed unmatched. CDR1 is SQVTM, CDR2 ANQGSEA, per germline. The CDR3 DNA follows: TGCAGCGTTGAATTAGGATCTACTAGCGCCCTAAACACCGGGGAGCTGTTTTTT. Translation gives CSVELGSTSALNTGELFF.

The chain carries TRBV10-3 and TRBJ2-1; 11 nucleotides agree with TRBD2. V gave up 3 bases and J gave up 7 bases; unmatched junction bases: 8. The germline V gene encodes CDR1 ENHRY and CDR2 SYGVKD. This CDR3 contains 16 residues. CDR3 coding DNA: TGTGCCATCAGTGATCATACTAGCGGGGGATGGAATGAGCAGTTCTTC. Translated, it gives CAISDHTSGGWNEQFF.

The V call is TRBV5-6, the J call TRBJ2-5; 8 nucleotides align to TRBD1. V lost 4 bases to trimming and J lost 1 base; unmatched junction nucleotides: 6. CDR1 and CDR2 (germline): SGHDT, YYEEEE. The CDR3 spans 15 residues. CDR3 DNA sequence: TGTGCCAGCAGCAGACGAACAGGGGGCCAAGAGACCCAGTACTTC. The encoded protein is CASSRRTGGQETQYF.

There are a few counts of this clone. Written as DNA, the CDR3 is TGTGCCAGCATGGAGGTTATGGTGGAACAGTTCTTC. This encodes CASMEVMVEQFF. This chain joins TRBV12-3 or TRBV12-4 and TRBJ2-1; TRBD2 is a possible D gene (5 bases). The CDR3 is 12 residues long. Trimming shortened V by 7 bases and J by 13 bases, and 17 bases separated the two germline ends.

This chain links TRBV5-1 with TRBJ1-4; D is undetermined. V lost 0 bases, J lost 7 bases, and 10 bases lay in between. The CDR3 covers 14 residues. The germline V gene encodes CDR1 SGHRS and CDR2 YFSETQ. Written as DNA, the CDR3 is TGCGCCAGCAGCTTGGTCGCAGGCCGTGAAAAACTGTTTTTT. The encoded protein is CASSLVAGREKLFF.

The J gene is TRBJ2-1, the V gene TRBV9; 9 bases map to TRBD2. The CDR3 is 16 residues long. V lost 1 base and J lost 0; bases outside the gene matches: 2. CDR1 is SGDLS and CDR2 is YYNGEE in the germline V gene. The CDR3 here is CASSVRREGSYNEQFF. The CDR3 DNA sequence: TGTGCCAGCAGCGTAAGGCGGGAGGGCTCCTACAATGAGCAGTTCTTC. The full variable domain, rest sourced from reference TRBV9 and TRBJ2-1, is DSGVTQTPKHLITATGQRVTLRCSPRSGDLSVYWYQQSLDQGLQFLIQYYNGEERAKGNILERFSAQQFPDLHSELNLSSLELGDSALYFCASSVRREGSYNEQFFGPGTRLTVL.

The V call is TRBV5-4, the J call TRBJ1-1, with D possibly being TRBD1 (6 bases). V was trimmed by 4 bases and J by 0 bases, leaving 16 bases between them. The CDR3 loop spans 16 amino acids. Germline V gives CDR1 SGHNT, CDR2 YYREEE (reference sequence). CDR3 sequence (DNA): TGTGCCAGCAGCGCAAACAGGGAGTCCCTGAACACTGAAGCTTTCTTT. It codes for CASSANRESLNTEAFF.

The chain joins TRBV4-3 to TRBJ1-2; D is perhaps TRBD1 (5 bases). Germline CDR1 LGHNA, CDR2 YSLEER. Trimming stripped 5 bases from V and 8 bases from J, with 15 bases between. There are 13 residues in the CDR3. The DNA for the CDR3 is TGCGCCAGCAGCTATCAGGCGTGGGGCGGCTACACCTTC. Amino acid sequence: CASSYQAWGGYTF.

The rearrangement joins TRBV12-3 or TRBV12-4 to TRBJ1-4; TRBD1 is a possible D gene (5 bases). Trimming pared 3 bases from V and 7 bases from J, leaving 6 bases between. This CDR3 comprises 12 residues. CDR3 in DNA: TGTGCCAGCAGTTTGGGGGGTGAAAAACTGTTTTTT. Protein product: CASSLGGEKLFF.

The chain links TRBV10-2 to TRBJ1-2; the D is unclear. This CDR3 region has 12 residues. CDR1 and CDR2 from the germline V gene are WSHSY and SAAADI. The ends were cut back, 4 bases at V and 12 bases at J, with 15 bases in the middle. In DNA form, the CDR3 reads TGCGCCAGCAGTGGCTTGATAGGGAGGAACACCTTC. It encodes CASSGLIGRNTF.

The chain combines TRBV18 with TRBJ2-1; 12 bases line up with TRBD2. J lost 7 bases, V lost 6 bases, and 16 bases had no gene match. The CDR3 contains 18 residues. Germline lookup yields CDR1 KGHSH and CDR2 LQKENI. CDR3: CASSPTRLGLAGGNEQFF. The CDR3 DNA follows: TGTGCCAGCTCCCCAACTAGACTGGGACTAGCGGGTGGAAATGAGCAGTTCTTC.

This sequence joins TRBV7-3 and TRBJ2-3; D ambiguous. V was pared by 3 bases and J by 2 bases, with 12 bases between. Germline values: CDR1 SGHTA, CDR2 FQGTGA. This CDR3 has 15 amino acids. The CDR3 loop is CASSFLGYHTDTQYF. The DNA for the CDR3 is TGTGCCAGCAGCTTCCTGGGCTACCACACAGATACGCAGTATTTT.